Listed here is a single T cell receptor (beta chain). Its specific antigen is unknown. One base away there is no much larger clone; base qualities are not given. This specimen belongs to a study of regulatory T cells in long-lasting Graves disease (dated by TCRdb to about 2021). Background for the entire study: Patients with newly diagnosed Graves' disease had been on antithyroid drugs for under 3 months. Patients with persistent Graves' disease were compared with patients with newly diagnosed Graves' disease using TCR sequencing and RNA sequencing of peripheral blood. The study was conducted in China and was registered as a clinical trial. A total of 33 samples were covered by TCR sequencing, comprising around 13 persistent and some 20 newly diagnosed Graves' disease patients.

The research as a whole found: Persistent patients shared more public clonotypes among themselves (over 2,500) than newly diagnosed patients did (approximately 970). Compared with newly diagnosed patients, persistent Graves' disease patients had lower TCR Shannon entropy and fewer highly expanded clones, which suggests clonal expansion. Sequencing and analysis were restricted to the TCR beta chain. Persistent disease showed preferential use of TRBV28, TRBJ1-2 and TRBJ2-5, whereas newly diagnosed disease favored TRBV20-1 and TRBJ2-1. The study examined only peripheral blood because the primary lesion, thyroid tissue, could not be accessed. The authors noted that the small sample size was a limitation that may lower accuracy.

Preparation of the library involved multiplex PCR. These reads were obtained on an Illumina HiSeq 4000. CDR3 regions were amplified by Arm-PCR with iRepertoire HTBI primers to construct TCR beta libraries. Before sequencing, the PCR products underwent gel purification. As for the original processing: A total of 62 TRBV and 14 TRBJ segments were identified across samples and were used for gene usage analysis of CDR3 amino acid clonotypes. COPE and FqMerger were used to merge the filtered high-quality paired reads into contigs. BLAST was used to align contigs to IMGT TRBV, TRBD and TRBJ reference genes, and CDR3 was defined according to IMGT. Clonotypes above 0.1% frequency were classified as highly expanded clones. Repertoire diversity was measured by Shannon entropy, and V-J evenness by the Gini coefficient. Clonotypes shared by more than one individual were considered public. TCRdb itself trimmed the public reads at Q25 with fastp, ran MiXCR and retained productive beta chains. Rows with a matching CDR3 protein are joined into one entry that keeps the most common DNA and genes. The V and J calls reflect TCRdb's pipeline rather than the authors' work. The sample table records approximately 540,000 distinct CDR3 sequences; 12% of these occur just once. Clones ranked in the top ten supply over 7% of the sample.

The CDR3 goes from the cysteine to the phenylalanine over 13 residues. The CDR3 DNA has 39 bases and is translated from base 1. V is reduced by 3 bases and J by 0 bases, leaving a spacing of 8 bases between them. CDR1 DFQATT and CDR2 SNEGSKA are derived from the germline V gene (reference sequence). The sample's time point label, in plain terms: newly diagnosed GD, antithyroid drugs for less than 3 months. For both TCR sequencing and RNA sequencing, RNA was extracted from PBMCs using TRIzol. Graves' disease was diagnosed according to American Thyroid Association guidelines. Recruitment of patients was carried out at an endocrinology department in Xi'an, China. Each patient gave roughly 10 milliliters of peripheral blood, collected in an EDTA anticoagulant tube. Ficoll Paque Plus density gradient separation was used to isolate PBMCs, and no further T cell sorting was done. An Agilent 2100 Bioanalyzer and agarose gel were used to assess RNA quality, and a NanoDrop 2000 was used to measure RNA concentration.

These data were likewise used in another study, on T cells in Graves' hyperthyroidism and ophthalmopathy. The second source states: Stable Graves' hyperthyroidism was defined as the absence of progression to ophthalmopathy over 18 months of follow-up. Hyperthyroidism patients were newly diagnosed, had a disease duration of under 2 months, and were aged 18 to 65 years. Exclusion was applied to patients with uncontrolled infections, other autoimmune diseases, pregnancy or lactation. Diagnoses were established on the basis of clinical symptoms, serum thyroxine and TRAb, thyroid ultrasound, and orbital computed tomography. The first round of RT-PCR for the TCR CDR3 was performed with the HTBI primer set and the Qiagen OneStep RT-PCR kit. Most expanded thyroid clonotypes (frequency above 0.001) were also detected in blood, a finding suggesting that blood repertoires may reflect thyroid immune responses. A model built on a 13 V-J signature distinguished ophthalmopathy from stable hyperthyroidism, reaching around 87% sensitivity and around 82% specificity in cross-validation and 80%/75% in testing. In validation, progression to ophthalmopathy was predicted by the model with around 71% sensitivity and about 72% specificity, a median of around 5.9 months before onset. To identify TCR V-J signatures that set the groups apart, the researchers used a discovery cohort of more than 95 patients, made up of 40 to 45 with Graves' ophthalmopathy and 55 to 65 with stable Graves' hyperthyroidism. Prospective prediction of ophthalmopathy was tested in an independent validation cohort consisting of 18 to 20 hyperthyroidism patients and 17 patients who later progressed to ophthalmopathy. For training and testing, the roughly 97 patients in the discovery cohort were randomly divided in a 7:3 ratio. Thyroid tissue and blood T-cell repertoires from several Graves' hyperthyroidism patients were also compared in the study. Following sampling, methimazole starting at 30 mg daily was given to hyperthyroidism patients, and high-dose intravenous methylprednisolone was given to ophthalmopathy patients. Libraries were constructed in a second round of multiplex PCR, after which size selection and purification were performed. Paired-end sequencing of the libraries was performed with 100 bp reads on an Illumina HiSeq2000. Raw data were processed with SOAPnuke, discarding reads with adapters, uncalled bases, mean Phred below 15, or no exact constant-primer or identifier match. High-quality paired reads were merged using COPE v1.2.5, and each unique nucleotide sequence was defined as a clonotype. MiTCR v1.1 was used to align the clonotypes against IMGT TRBV, TRBD and TRBJ reference segments. Only V-J combinations with frequency above 0.0001, covering about 99% of repertoires, were analysed. The TCS score was defined as F50 (clonal expansion) divided by E x V (chaos), with BLOSUM62-based TCRdist calculated between CDR3 peptides within each V-J. Welch's t-statistics and random forest reduced roughly 500 V-J features to around 14, which were used in a naive Bayes classifier (R e1071). No statistical method was used to fix the sample size in advance, and group allocation was not hidden from the investigators. TCR Vbeta CDR3 sequencing of some 140 peripheral blood samples (over 40 ophthalmopathy, 75 hyperthyroidism and roughly 17 progressor patients) is reported in the paper.

This clonotype was obtained from a woman in her twenties or thirties with Graves disease. Donor details come from another sample of the same person, matched by shared clones. The specimen comprised peripheral blood mononuclear cells (PBMCs), sampled at new diagnosis, from a patient treated with antithyroid drugs. The rearrangement joined TRBV20-1 to TRBJ1-1; the D gene assignment is ambiguous. The CDR3 is CSASRELNTEAFF. The bases are TGCAGTGCTAGTAGGGAACTGAACACTGAAGCTTTCTTT.